This T cell receptor (beta chain) emerged from a study of blood T cell repertoires in COVID-19. Losses at the gene ends were 4 bases for V and 4 bases for J; bases not matched to a gene: 2. The CDR3 contains 13 residues. Germline CDR1 is SGHTA and CDR2 is FQGTGA. The table came from immunoSEQ multiplex PCR; TCRdb's copy has only in-frame clones and leaves some out. The data hold hundreds of thousands of clones, with around 87% observed a single time. The sample taken for sequencing was peripheral blood. This TCR was sampled from a woman aged 55 to 70 with COVID-19, enrolled during active disease. The V and J genes are TRBV7-3 and TRBJ1-1, with 8 bases matching TRBD1. The CDR3 spells CASSSQGATEAFF. CDR3 DNA: TGTGCCAGCAGCTCTCAGGGGGCCACTGAAGCTTTCTTT.